Below are 23 T cell receptor beta chains sequenced from a single sample in a study of shared clonotypes between healthy human individuals. The data were produced by immunoSEQ multiplex PCR, yet TCRdb's version contains in-frame clones alone and is incomplete. In the table there are approximately 500,000 clones, 70% to 80% of which are singletons. Sequencing input: PBMCs. Every receptor here comes from a woman in her forties in good health. Some clones in this sample may be carry-over from other donors' samples.

The chain links TRBV14 to TRBJ1-2; tentative D call: TRBD1 (6 bases). The CDR3 totals 16 residues. Germline lookup yields CDR1 SGHDN and CDR2 FVKESK. Trimming pared 5 bases from V and 1 base from J, leaving 17 bases between. The CDR3 here is CASSSLGAGDNYGYTF. The DNA for the CDR3 is TGTGCCAGCAGCTCTCTAGGGGCAGGGGATAACTATGGCTACACCTTC.

The chain employs TRBV29-1 and TRBJ2-3; 8 bases are a match to TRBD2. Trimming at V came to 0 bases and at J to 4 bases, leaving 3 bases not matched to a gene. This CDR3 is built from 14 residues. CDR1 is SQVTM, CDR2 ANQGSEA, per germline. CDR3 in amino acids: CSVEDRGGADTQYF. The CDR3 coding sequence is TGCAGCGTTGAAGATCGGGGGGGAGCAGATACGCAGTATTTT.

The V and J genes are TRBV5-1 and TRBJ1-2; 7 nucleotides agree with TRBD1. Trimming took 4 bases from V and 7 from J; bases not matched to a gene: 13. This CDR3 is 15 amino acids long. Germline V gene sequence: CDR1 SGHRS, CDR2 YFSETQ. This CDR3 reads CASSPTRQGLGGYTF. CDR3 nucleotide sequence: TGCGCCAGCAGCCCGACCCGACAGGGATTGGGTGGCTACACCTTC.

The rearrangement links TRBV30 to TRBJ2-3, with D possibly matching TRBD1 (5 bases). Trimming stripped 2 bases from V and 1 base from J, with 7 bases between. The CDR3 length is 13 residues. CDR1 and CDR2 from the germline V gene are GTSNPN and SVGIG (reference sequence). The CDR3 DNA reads as TGTGCCTGGAGTTTCAGGGGCACAGATACGCAGTATTTT. The encoded protein is CAWSFRGTDTQYF.

The genes are TRBV28 and TRBJ1-2; D possibly corresponds to TRBD1 (5 bases). V lost 6 bases and J lost 3, with 17 bases in between. CDR1 and CDR2 (germline): MDHEN, SYDVKM. CDR3 size: 15 residues. The CDR3: CASRPSTVIDYGYTF. In DNA form, the CDR3 reads TGTGCCAGCAGACCTTCGACAGTTATCGACTATGGCTACACCTTC.

The table lists this clone with a few counts. V and J are TRBV6-1 and TRBJ1-5; D unresolved. The CDR3 runs to 14 residues. V lost 6 bases, J lost 1 base, and 10 bases lay in between. CDR1 is MNHNS, CDR2 SASEGT, per germline. CDR3 nucleotide sequence: TGTGCCAGCAGCCTGACAAGAAGCAATCAGCCCCAGCATTTT. Its protein is CASSLTRSNQPQHF.

The V and J genes are TRBV7-3 and TRBJ2-1; 9 nucleotides line up with TRBD2. The length of the CDR3 is 13 residues. The junction had 2 bases not matched to a gene; V was cut back by 11 bases and J by 0 bases. Germline values: CDR1 SGHTA, CDR2 FQGTGA. This CDR3 is CASTSGSYNEQFF. The CDR3, as DNA: TGTGCCTCGACTAGCGGCTCCTACAATGAGCAGTTCTTC. Using reference TRBV7-3 and TRBJ2-1 for the parts outside the CDR3, the full variable domain is GAGVSQTPSNKVTEKGKYVELRCDPISGHTALYWYRQSLGQGPEFLIYFQGTGAADDSGLPNDRFFAVRPEGSVSTLKIQRTERGDSAVYLCASTSGSYNEQFFGPGTRLTVL.

The chain recombines TRBV9 with TRBJ1-1, with a weak D call TRBD1 (5 bases). CDR1 and CDR2 from the germline V gene are SGDLS and YYNGEE. The CDR3 is made up of 13 amino acids. Trimming stripped 4 bases from V and 2 bases from J, with 9 bases between. The CDR3 nucleotides read TGTGCCAGCAGCATCCAGGGTAACACTGAAGCTTTCTTT. Translation gives CASSIQGNTEAFF.

The rearrangement uses TRBV5-1 and TRBJ2-5; maybe TRBD2 (5 bases). This CDR3 is built from 14 residues. From germline, CDR1 is SGHRS and CDR2 YFSETQ. The V gene lost 4 bases and the J gene lost 5 bases, with 15 bases spanning the gap. For the CDR3, the DNA is TGCGCCAGCAGCCCGGGAAGAGAACGGGAGACCCAGTACTTC. The encoded protein is CASSPGRERETQYF.

The chain is built from TRBV6-4 and TRBJ2-7, with D hard to call. Germline CDR1 is MRHNA and CDR2 is SNTAGT. V lost 3 bases and J 7 bases, leaving 16 bases between the germline ends. The CDR3 has 14 residues. The CDR3 spells CASSETQPVREQYF. The CDR3 DNA reads as TGTGCCAGCAGTGAGACGCAGCCCGTTCGGGAGCAGTACTTC.

The chain employs TRBV18 and TRBJ2-4; 7 bases agree with TRBD2. Germline-derived CDR1 and CDR2 are KGHSH and LQKENI. J lost 4 bases, V lost 2 bases, and 2 bases had no gene match. This CDR3 is 14 amino acids long. In nucleotides, the CDR3 is TGTGCCAGCTCACCAACGGGGGGTAAAAACATTCAGTACTTC. Protein product: CASSPTGGKNIQYF.

The chain has TRBV2 and TRBJ2-3; no definite D call. CDR1 SNHLY and CDR2 FYNNEI come from the germline V gene. The CDR3 runs 14 residues. Trimming took off 2 bases at V and 5 bases at J, with 11 bases between the two ends. CDR3 coding DNA: TGTGCCAGCAGTGAAAGGGTTTTGGGAGATACGCAGTATTTT. It yields the protein CASSERVLGDTQYF.

This clone was found many times. The chain joins TRBV28 to TRBJ2-2; D perhaps matches TRBD1 (5 bases). With 4 bases removed from V and 1 base from J, the gap between germline ends came to 25 bases. Germline values: CDR1 MDHEN, CDR2 SYDVKM. This CDR3 spans 20 amino acids. The CDR3 bases are TGTGCCAGCAGTTCCGGGTTTAAGGGGTGGCTATTGATGAACACCGGGGAGCTGTTTTTT. Amino acid sequence: CASSSGFKGWLLMNTGELFF.

A word on this clone: Mismatch with germline at one junction end may stem from a read error. V and J are TRBV29-1 and TRBJ2-1; D assignment may be TRBD1 or TRBD2 (5 bases each). The CDR3 contains 14 residues. Germline V gene data show CDR1 as SQVTM and CDR2 as ANQGSEA. The CDR3 is CSVERDRSYSEQFF. CDR3 nucleotide sequence: TGCAGCGTTGAAAGGGACCGAAGCTACAGTGAGCAGTTCTTC.

V usage is TRBV28 and J usage is TRBJ2-7; 9 nucleotides match TRBD2. Germline trimming cut 8 bases from V and 3 bases from J; bases unmatched to any gene: 5. This CDR3 spans 13 amino acids. The germline CDR1 and CDR2 sequences are MDHEN and SYDVKM. This CDR3 is CASVTSGYYEQYF. The CDR3 DNA sequence: TGTGCCAGCGTGACTAGCGGTTACTACGAGCAGTACTTC.

The chain has TRBV2 and TRBJ1-1; no definite D call. Trimming removed 3 bases at V and 5 bases at J, with 10 bases between. The germline CDR1 and CDR2 sequences are SNHLY and FYNNEI. CDR3 length: 13 amino acids. The CDR3 DNA reads as TGTGCCAGCAGTGAGAATGGGGTAACTGAAGCTTTCTTT. It yields the protein CASSENGVTEAFF. The variable domain in full, completed from reference TRBV2 and TRBJ1-1, reads EPEVTQTPSHQVTQMGQEVILRCVPISNHLYFYWYRQILGQKVEFLVSFYNNEISEKSEIFDDQFSVERPDGSNFTLKIRSTKLEDSAMYFCASSENGVTEAFFGQGTRLTVV.

CDR3 region: CATSNPSEQYF. The CDR3 nucleotides read TGTGCCACCAGCAACCCGTCCGAGCAGTACTTC. The J gene is TRBJ2-7, the V gene TRBV15, with unresolved D. Germline V gene sequence: CDR1 LNHNV, CDR2 YYDKDF (reference sequence). CDR3 length: 11 amino acids. V dropped 4 bases and J dropped 6 bases, with 7 bases sitting between them.

This chain joins TRBV28 and TRBJ1-2, with D maybe TRBD1 (5 bases). CDR1 MDHEN and CDR2 SYDVKM come from the germline V gene. The CDR3 is 15 amino acids. Trimming cost V 3 bases and J 8 bases, with 19 bases left between them. CDR3 nucleotide sequence: TGTGCCAGCAGTTTGACAGAAACCGCCTTTGGCGGCTACACCTTC. It encodes CASSLTETAFGGYTF.

This clone has a single count. This chain uses TRBV6-5 with TRBJ1-5; D possibly corresponds to TRBD1 (5 bases). V gave up 2 bases and J gave up 5 bases, with 7 bases separating them. The CDR3 runs to 13 residues. The germline V gene has CDR1 MNHEY and CDR2 SVGAGI. CDR3 sequence reads: CASSYGDYQPQHF. DNA for the CDR3: TGTGCCAGCAGTTACGGGGACTATCAGCCCCAGCATTTT.

The chain carries TRBV2 and TRBJ2-1; maybe TRBD2 (6 bases). The CDR3 extends over 16 amino acids. Germline V gene sequence: CDR1 SNHLY, CDR2 FYNNEI. V lost 5 bases and J lost 0, with 14 bases in between. CDR3 protein: CASSLLSGGSYNEQFF. The CDR3 DNA sequence: TGTGCCAGCAGTCTACTCTCCGGGGGCTCCTACAATGAGCAGTTCTTC.

The gene calls are TRBV5-8 and TRBJ1-1; D call uncertain. Trimming removed 3 bases from V and 7 bases from J, with 10 bases in between. The germline V gene encodes CDR1 SGHTS and CDR2 YDEGEE. The CDR3 is made up of 12 amino acids. CDR3 nucleotide sequence: TGTGCCAGCAGCTCGACTGGCGGTGAAGCTTTCTTT. It encodes CASSSTGGEAFF.

On this clone: A much bigger clone sits one base away, suggesting this may be a read error. V is TRBV29-1 and J is TRBJ2-5; TRBD1 might be the D (6 bases). There are 12 residues in the CDR3. Germline loops: CDR1 SQVTM, CDR2 ANQGSEA. CDR3: CSVGQNQEAQYF. CDR3 DNA sequence: TGCAGCGTCGGACAGAACCAAGAGGCCCAGTACTTC.

The J gene is TRBJ2-1, the V gene TRBV10-1; D not certain. The CDR3 has 14 residues. The germline CDR1 and CDR2 sequences are WNHNN and SYGVQD (reference sequence). Trimming removed 2 bases from V and 0 bases from J, with 5 bases in between. The CDR3 region is CASSEDISYNEQFF. The CDR3 coding sequence is TGCGCCAGCAGTGAGGACATCTCCTACAATGAGCAGTTCTTC.